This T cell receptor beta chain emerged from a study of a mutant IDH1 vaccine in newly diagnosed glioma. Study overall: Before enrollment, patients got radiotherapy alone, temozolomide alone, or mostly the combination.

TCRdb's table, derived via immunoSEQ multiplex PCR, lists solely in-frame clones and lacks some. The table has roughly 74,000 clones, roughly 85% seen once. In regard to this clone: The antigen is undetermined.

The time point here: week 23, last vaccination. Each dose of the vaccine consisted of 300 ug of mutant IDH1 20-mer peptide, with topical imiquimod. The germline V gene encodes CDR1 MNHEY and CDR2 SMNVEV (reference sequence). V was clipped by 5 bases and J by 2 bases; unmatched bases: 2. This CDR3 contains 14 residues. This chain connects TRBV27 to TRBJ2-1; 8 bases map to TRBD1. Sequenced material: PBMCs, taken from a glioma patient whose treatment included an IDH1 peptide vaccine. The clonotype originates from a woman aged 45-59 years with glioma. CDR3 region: CASSPGGPYNEQFF. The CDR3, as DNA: TGTGCCAGCAGTCCAGGGGGCCCCTACAATGAGCAGTTCTTC.